The TCR beta chain described here comes from a study of T cell responses to AZD1222 COVID-19 vaccine. The CDR3 is 14 amino acids. V was clipped by 1 base and J by 4 bases, with 7 bases between them. Germline CDR1 is SNHLY and CDR2 is FYNNEI. Measured with immunoSEQ multiplex PCR; TCRdb has only the in-frame clones, and not every one. Here the sample spans around 110,000 clones, approximately 90% being singletons. The rearrangement joins TRBV2 to TRBJ1-4; no definite D call. Source: peripheral blood, taken on day 0 of AZD1222 vaccination. The sequence was obtained from an adult in good health. The CDR3 loop is CASSEGYRNEKLFF. CDR3 in DNA: TGTGCCAGCAGTGAAGGATACCGTAATGAAAAACTGTTTTTT.